This TCR beta chain was observed in a study of blood T cell repertoires in COVID-19. In the study overall: The cDNA or gDNA used as material had been derived from T cells, B-cell-depleted T cells, or PBMCs.

V was clipped by 2 bases and J by 2 bases, with 6 bases between them. The germline V gene encodes CDR1 SQVTM and CDR2 ANQGSEA. This CDR3 is built from 12 residues. Authors' data handling: Estimation of nucleated cell counts was performed using reference gene primer amplification. Sequencing used immunoSEQ multiplex PCR; TCRdb keeps in-frame clones, though not all of them. The V and J calls and clone size were taken over from that table, and D and trimming were inferred from the DNA. The sample records hundreds of thousands of clones, almost 90% being singletons. This chain connects TRBV29-1 to TRBJ1-1; D is uncertain. This receptor was identified in a woman aged 70-85 years with COVID-19, enrolled during active disease. The sequenced material came from peripheral blood. CDR3 bases: TGCAGCGTTGAAACGGGAAACACTGAAGCTTTCTTT. This gives the protein CSVETGNTEAFF.